This entry describes one T cell receptor (beta chain). Its antigen is unknown. The sample is drawn from a study of regulatory dendritic cells for organ transplantation. The method was immunoSEQ multiplex PCR; TCRdb's version includes in-frame clones alone and lacks a portion of them. Of approximately 12,000 clones in the sample, around three fifths were seen once. Sorted subsets were CFSE-labeled and cultured approximately 5 days with allogeneic dendritic cells. CD4+ or CD8+ T cells were sorted as naive CD45RA+ or memory CD45RO+. The study, taken as a whole, reports: Memory T cells were less diverse than naive, with memory CD8+ most oligoclonal.

Between the trimmed V and J ends, which lost 1 base and 0 bases, there was a span of 10 bases. CDR1 SGHTA and CDR2 FQGNSA come from the germline V gene. The CDR3 is 17 amino acids. The J gene is TRBJ1-6, the V gene TRBV7-2; the D gene is possibly TRBD1 (5 bases). The sample consisted of naive CD8+ T cells from blood cultured with dendritic cells. Subset of the sample: CD45RA+ naive T cells. The TCR comes from a human donor in good health. CDR3 residues: CASSLEGFSSYNSPLHF. As DNA, the CDR3 is TGTGCCAGCAGCTTAGAGGGGTTTAGCTCCTATAATTCACCCCTCCACTTT. Looking up the rest from reference TRBV7-2 and TRBJ1-6 gives the full variable domain: GAGVSQSPSNKVTEKGKDVELRCDPISGHTALYWYRQSLGQGLEFLIYFQGNSAPDKSGLPSDRFSAERTGGSVSTLTIQRTQQEDSAVYLCASSLEGFSSYNSPLHFGNGTRLTVT.